The entry below gives a single T cell receptor (beta chain) sequence along with its context. Antigen unknown. These data come from a study of shared clonotypes between healthy human individuals. The table came from immunoSEQ multiplex PCR; TCRdb's copy has only in-frame clones and leaves some out. The sample has millions of clones, around 95% seen once. Findings and limits, study-wide: The sharing of 4.5% to 5% of naive CD4 clonotypes was seen across a handful of donors. Non-shared clonotypes showed lower generation probabilities than clonotypes common to all four donors. For sorted subsets, rarefaction showed incomplete sequencing despite large depth.

This TCR came from a man between 18 and 29 years old in good health. Sequenced sample: naive CD4+ T cells sorted from blood. Regarding subset: CD45RA+ positively selected.

The chain's CDR3 is CASRGLRDRVHNSPLHF. In DNA form, the CDR3 reads TGTGCCAGCAGGGGCCTCCGGGACAGGGTCCATAATTCACCCCTCCACTTT. This rearrangement joins TRBV2 to TRBJ1-6, with 9 bases matching TRBD1. Trimming cost V 6 bases and J 5 bases; bases outside gene matches: 11. The CDR3 sequence is 17 residues long. Per germline, CDR1 SNHLY and CDR2 FYNNEI.